This passage covers 32 T cell receptor beta chains from one sample sequenced in a study of T cells in Graves' hyperthyroidism and ophthalmopathy. TCR beta CDR3 sequences were amplified from RNA transcripts. HTBI primers were employed in a first-round RT-PCR of the TCR CDR3. From the multiplex PCR reads, TCRdb called clonotypes with MiXCR, one entry per CDR3 protein. The data show more than 350,000 distinct CDR3 sequences, 15% seen once. The specimen sequenced was blood. These receptors all come from a woman aged 25 to 39 with Graves' hyperthyroidism.

This clonotype showed up many times. The rearrangement joins TRBV28 to TRBJ2-3; 12 bases align to TRBD2. The germline gives CDR1 MDHEN, CDR2 SYDVKM. The J segment lost 0 bases and the V segment lost 4 bases, leaving 11 bases of the junction unmatched. The CDR3 has 19 amino acids. The CDR3 loop is CASSYLPWTSGVSTDTQYF. As DNA, the CDR3 is TGTGCCAGCAGTTACCTACCTTGGACTAGCGGGGTTAGCACAGATACGCAGTATTTT. The entire variable domain, with the rest obtained from reference TRBV28 and TRBJ2-3, is as follows: DVKVTQSSRYLVKRTGEKVFLECVQDMDHENMFWYRQDPGLGLRLIYFSYDVKMKEKGDIPEGYSVSREKKERFSLILESASTNQTSMYLCASSYLPWTSGVSTDTQYFGPGTRLTVL.

This clonotype has just a few counts. The chain uses TRBV12-3 or TRBV12-4 and TRBJ1-1; maybe TRBD1 (5 bases). V was cut by 6 bases and J by 4 bases, with 21 bases left in between. This CDR3 has 16 amino acids. The CDR3 coding sequence is TGTGCCAGCAGGGGAACGGGGGTGGGTGGGGGCACTGAAGCTTTCTTT. Its protein product is CASRGTGVGGGTEAFF.

For this clonotype: One base away lies a much larger clone, so this may be a sequencing read error. The gene calls are TRBV11-2 and TRBJ1-2; no definite D call. V was trimmed by 5 bases and J by 2 bases, leaving 15 bases between them. Per germline, CDR1 SGHAT and CDR2 FQNNGV. This CDR3 has 15 residues. CDR3: CASSPCERANYGYTF. The CDR3 DNA follows: TGTGCCAGCAGCCCCTGCGAGCGGGCCAACTATGGCTACACCTTC. The full variable domain, with the rest looked up from reference TRBV11-2 and TRBJ1-2, is EAGVAQSPRYKIIEKRQSVAFWCNPISGHATLYWYQQILGQGPKLLIQFQNNGVVDDSQLPKDRFSAERLKGVDSTLKIQPAKLEDSAVYLCASSPCERANYGYTFGSGTRLTVV.

This clonotype has more than one count but fewer than ten. V usage is TRBV10-3 and J usage is TRBJ2-1, with D possibly matching TRBD2 (6 bases). Trimming took 7 bases from V and 3 from J, leaving 10 bases between them. There are 13 residues in the CDR3. Germline V gene lookup returns CDR1 ENHRY and CDR2 SYGVKD. DNA of the CDR3: TGTGCCATCAACCCGGGAGTCTACAATGAGCAGTTCTTC. Its protein product is CAINPGVYNEQFF.

The table lists this clonotype with a few counts. The chain joins TRBV11-2 to TRBJ2-2, with a possible D match to TRBD1 (6 bases). With 3 bases removed from V and 5 bases from J, the gap between germline ends came to 16 bases. CDR3 size: 16 residues. Germline CDR1 SGHAT, CDR2 FQNNGV. The CDR3 DNA follows: TGTGCCAGCAGCTTTAGCGCAGGGGCGCGAACCGGGGAGCTGTTTTTT. Residues: CASSFSAGARTGELFF.

The chain uses TRBV7-9 and TRBJ1-4, with D possibly TRBD1 on 6 matching bases. Between the trimmed V and J ends, which lost 0 bases and 3 bases, there was a span of 8 bases. The CDR3 totals 15 residues. Germline CDR1 SEHNR, CDR2 FQNEAQ (reference sequence). CDR3 DNA: TGTGCCAGCAGCTTAGCCGGGGGGCCTAATGAAAAACTGTTTTTT. Its translation: CASSLAGGPNEKLFF.

This clonotype has a handful of counts. The CDR3 protein is CSARDTPGTGTRGYTF. Written as DNA, the CDR3 is TGCAGTGCTAGGGATACCCCGGGGACAGGGACTCGGGGCTACACCTTC. The chain is built from TRBV20-1 and TRBJ1-2; 9 nucleotides align to TRBD1. Looked up from germline, CDR1 is DFQATT and CDR2 is SNEGSKA (reference sequence). V shed 3 bases and J 8 bases; nucleotides not matched to a gene: 16. The CDR3 sequence is 16 residues long.

The count of this clonotype is one. The rearrangement uses TRBV12-3 or TRBV12-4 and TRBJ1-5; D unresolved. Trimming cost V 6 bases and J 3 bases, with 12 bases left between them. The CDR3 consists of 14 residues. The CDR3 bases are TGTGCCAGCAGACTCCGACATGACAATCAGCCCCAGCATTTT. Amino acid sequence: CASRLRHDNQPQHF.

This clonotype was picked up many times. This sequence joins TRBV2 and TRBJ2-1; D is unresolved. CDR3 length: 15 residues. V was trimmed by 1 base and J by 0 bases, leaving 7 bases between them. Germline lookup yields CDR1 SNHLY and CDR2 FYNNEI. The CDR3 bases are TGTGCCAGCAGTGAAGATTTTGGCTCCTACAATGAGCAGTTCTTC. Translated: CASSEDFGSYNEQFF.

Comments on this clonotype: This could be a read error, since a much larger clone is one nucleotide away. As DNA, the CDR3 is TGTGCCAGCCTCAAAGGATTGGTGTTCAGTGGAAAACTGTTTTTT. Translating it yields CASLKGLVFSGKLFF. The chain has TRBV7-8 and TRBJ1-4, with D unresolved. Germline loops: CDR1 SGHVS, CDR2 FQNEAQ. With 8 bases removed from V and 10 bases from J, the gap between germline ends came to 23 bases. The CDR3 totals 15 residues.

This clonotype was counted at least ten times. Here the CDR3 DNA reads TGTGCCAGCTCACAAAACAGGGAAAATGAGCAGTTCTTC. As protein: CASSQNRENEQFF. V and J are TRBV18 and TRBJ2-1; a weak D match, TRBD1 (6 bases). Deletions cut 4 bases from V and 7 bases from J, with 11 bases between. Germline CDR1 KGHSH, CDR2 LQKENI. The CDR3 covers 13 residues.

A few counts support this clonotype. The chain links TRBV19 to TRBJ1-5; D is undetermined. Trimming removed 7 bases from V and 6 bases from J, with 13 bases in between. The CDR3 is 13 residues long. CDR1 is LNHDA, CDR2 SQIVND, per germline (reference sequence). DNA for the CDR3: TGTGCCAGTAAATTGGGGTTTGGTCAGCCCCAGCATTTT. Amino acids: CASKLGFGQPQHF.

The gene calls are TRBV6-1 and TRBJ2-1; 9 bases match TRBD2. V dropped 5 bases and J dropped 5; count of bases not matched to a gene: 7. This CDR3 spans 15 amino acids. The germline CDR1 and CDR2 sequences are MNHNS and SASEGT. The CDR3 region is CASSRGGRVDNEQFF. CDR3 DNA sequence: TGTGCCAGCAGTCGCGGCGGGAGGGTAGACAATGAGCAGTTCTTC.

The rearrangement uses TRBV20-1 and TRBJ2-7; 8 bases match TRBD2. The ends lost 3 bases at V and 2 bases at J; junction bases unmatched: 9. CDR1 is DFQATT and CDR2 is SNEGSKA in the germline V gene (reference sequence). This CDR3 is 15 amino acids long. The CDR3 DNA reads TGCAGTGCTAGCCTAGCGGGTGGGGACCCCTACGAGCAGTACTTC. Protein: CSASLAGGDPYEQYF.

This clonotype was recorded at least ten times. The V gene is TRBV6-1, the J gene TRBJ1-5; a possible D gene is TRBD1 (5 bases). V lost 2 bases and J 3 bases, leaving 11 bases between the germline ends. CDR1 is MNHNS and CDR2 is SASEGT in the germline V gene. This CDR3 has 15 amino acids. Here the CDR3 reads CASSESPGYNQPQHF. DNA of the CDR3: TGTGCCAGCAGTGAATCCCCAGGGTACAATCAGCCCCAGCATTTT.

This clonotype was recorded at least ten times. V is TRBV30 and J is TRBJ2-5; D may be TRBD1 (6 bases). This CDR3 has 12 amino acids. V was trimmed by 5 bases and J by 4 bases, leaving 11 bases between them. From germline, CDR1 is GTSNPN and CDR2 SVGIG (reference sequence). CDR3 nucleotide sequence: TGTGCCTGGGACCGGGACACAGAGACCCAGTACTTC. Translating gives CAWDRDTETQYF. Full variable domain (outside the CDR3, taken from reference TRBV30 and TRBJ2-5): SQTIHQWPATLVQPVGSPLSLECTVEGTSNPNLYWYRQAAGRGLQLLFYSVGIGQISSEVPQNLSASRPQDRQFILSSKKLLLSDSGFYLCAWDRDTETQYFGPGTRLLVL.

This clonotype came up many times. The CDR3 here is CASSPPRQNTGELFF. Written as DNA, the CDR3 is TGTGCCAGCAGCCCACCCAGACAAAACACCGGGGAGCTGTTTTTT. The V call is TRBV7-9, the J call TRBJ2-2; D unresolved. CDR3 size: 15 residues. Trimming pared 5 bases from V and 2 bases from J, leaving 12 bases between. Germline CDR1 is SEHNR and CDR2 is FQNEAQ (reference sequence).

The chain combines TRBV25-1 with TRBJ1-2; tentatively, D is TRBD1 (5 bases). The CDR3 contains 19 residues. The germline gives CDR1 MGHDK, CDR2 SYGVNS. With 4 bases removed from V and 0 bases from J, the gap between germline ends came to 24 bases. This chain's CDR3 is CASSGTAGTHSTPNYGYTF. The CDR3 bases are TGTGCCAGCAGTGGGACTGCCGGGACCCACTCGACCCCTAACTATGGCTACACCTTC.

CDR3 DNA sequence: TGCAGTGCTAGTGGCGGTCCGGGGACCCAGTACTTC. This gives the protein CSASGGPGTQYF. The rearrangement links TRBV20-1 to TRBJ2-5; no clear D gene. Trimming cost V 3 bases and J 7 bases, with 12 bases left between them. The V gene's germline CDR1 is DFQATT and CDR2 SNEGSKA (reference sequence). The CDR3 runs to 12 residues.

The chain employs TRBV5-6 and TRBJ1-5, with D perhaps TRBD1 (5 bases). Trimming left V 0 bases short and J 3 bases short, with 7 bases between. CDR1 is SGHDT, CDR2 YYEEEE, per germline. CDR3 length: 14 amino acids. This chain's CDR3 is CASSLAGTNQPQHF. The CDR3 DNA follows: TGTGCCAGCAGCTTGGCAGGGACCAATCAGCCCCAGCATTTT.

Here the CDR3 DNA reads TGTGCCAGCAGTTTATACTACAGGGGAGCGGAAGACGAGCAGTACTTC. Translating it yields CASSLYYRGAEDEQYF. The chain joins TRBV27 to TRBJ2-7; 7 nucleotides match TRBD1. The germline CDR1 and CDR2 sequences are MNHEY and SMNVEV (reference sequence). The CDR3 covers 16 residues. V shed 1 base and J 5 bases; nucleotides not matched to a gene: 11.

This clonotype was counted ten times or more. This rearrangement joins TRBV12-3 or TRBV12-4 to TRBJ2-7, with 9 bases aligning to TRBD2. The CDR3 covers 14 residues. Unmatched junction bases numbered 4, after V lost 5 bases and J lost 2 bases. The CDR3 DNA reads as TGTGCCAGCAGTAAGCTAGCGGGGCCCTACGAGCAGTACTTC. Its protein is CASSKLAGPYEQYF.

This clonotype has ten or more counts. The V and J genes are TRBV11-1 and TRBJ2-1, with 11 bases aligning to TRBD1. J lost 7 bases, V lost 4 bases, and 18 bases had no gene match. The CDR3 runs 19 residues. In germline, CDR1 is SGHAT, CDR2 FQDESV (reference sequence). CDR3 residues: CASSSRVGDRGGSFNEQFF. The CDR3 nucleotides are TGTGCCAGCAGCTCTAGGGTCGGGGACAGGGGGGGCTCCTTTAATGAGCAGTTCTTC.

This clonotype was recorded many times. The chain joins TRBV5-1 to TRBJ1-1; D might be TRBD1 (5 bases). Germline V gene data show CDR1 as SGHRS and CDR2 as YFSETQ. Trimming took 4 bases from V and 9 from J, leaving 19 bases between them. The CDR3 runs to 14 residues. CDR3 loop: CASSLTYDSLKAFF. The CDR3 nucleotides read TGCGCCAGCAGCCTTACTTACGACAGCCTTAAAGCTTTCTTT. Based on the CDR3 plus reference TRBV5-1 and TRBJ1-1, the full variable domain is KAGVTQTPRYLIKTRGQQVTLSCSPISGHRSVSWYQQTPGQGLQFLFEYFSETQRNKGNFPGRFSGRQFSNSRSEMNVSTLELGDSALYLCASSLTYDSLKAFFGQGTRLTVV.

This clonotype was recorded many times. This chain uses TRBV13 with TRBJ2-5, with D possibly matching TRBD2 (5 bases). The CDR3 is 17 amino acids. The germline V gene encodes CDR1 PRHDT and CDR2 FYEKMQ (reference sequence). Trimming stripped 1 base from V and 0 bases from J, with 15 bases between. The CDR3 region is CASSLAGSELYQETQYF. The CDR3 DNA is TGTGCCAGCAGCTTAGCCGGTAGCGAGCTGTACCAAGAGACCCAGTACTTC.

Details on this clonotype: A much larger clone is a single base away; this may be a read error. The V gene is TRBV18, the J gene TRBJ2-1; a weak D match, TRBD2 (6 bases). Germline CDR1 is KGHSH and CDR2 is LQKENI. CDR3 length: 15 residues. The CDR3 spells CASSPPQGGTNEQLF. Written as DNA, the CDR3 is TGTGCCAGCTCACCTCCGCAGGGCGGGACCAATGAGCAGCTCTTC. Complete variable domain (other parts from reference TRBV18 and TRBJ2-1): NAGVMQNPRHLVRRRGQEARLRCSPMKGHSHVYWYRQLPEEGLKFMVYLQKENIIDESGMPKERFSAEFPKEGPSILRIQQVVRGDSAAYFCASSPPQGGTNEQLFGPGTRLTVL.

There are a few counts of this clonotype. The chain joins TRBV5-6 to TRBJ2-1; D is unresolved. CDR1 is SGHDT and CDR2 is YYEEEE in the germline V gene. V lost 4 bases, J lost 0 bases, and 14 bases lay in between. There are 16 residues in the CDR3. The CDR3 region has the DNA TGTGCCAGCAGCCAGGTTACCGTATCCTCCTACAATGAGCAGTTCTTC. Its protein is CASSQVTVSSYNEQFF. The whole variable domain, filled in from reference TRBV5-6 and TRBJ2-1, reads DAGVTQSPTHLIKTRGQQVTLRCSPKSGHDTVSWYQQALGQGPQFIFQYYEEEERQRGNFPDRFSGHQFPNYSSELNVNALLLGDSALYLCASSQVTVSSYNEQFFGPGTRLTVL.

This clonotype turned up a few times. V and J are TRBV6-1 and TRBJ2-3, with 13 bases identical to TRBD2. Germline V gene sequence: CDR1 MNHNS, CDR2 SASEGT. J lost 3 bases, V lost 6 bases, and 6 bases had no gene match. This CDR3 is built from 16 residues. Written as DNA, the CDR3 is TGTGCCAGCAGCATAAGGACTAGCGGGAGTACAGATACGCAGTATTTT. This gives the protein CASSIRTSGSTDTQYF.

This clonotype has at least ten counts. The rearrangement uses TRBV18 and TRBJ2-7, with D perhaps assigned TRBD1 or TRBD2 (5 bases each). Trimming pared 2 bases from V and 1 base from J, leaving 18 bases between. Germline V gene sequence: CDR1 KGHSH, CDR2 LQKENI. This CDR3 has 17 amino acids. For the CDR3, the DNA is TGTGCCAGCTCACCAACTTCGGGGCCAGCGTTTTCCTACGAGCAGTACTTC. Its protein product is CASSPTSGPAFSYEQYF.

This clonotype was seen ten or more times. The chain links TRBV29-1 to TRBJ1-1; 9 bases are shared with TRBD1. This CDR3 contains 13 residues. V lost 6 bases and J lost 3; bases outside the gene matches: 5. Germline V gene sequence: CDR1 SQVTM, CDR2 ANQGSEA. CDR3 nucleotides: TGCAGCGTCAGCAGACAGGGGGACACTGAAGCTTTCTTT. It translates to CSVSRQGDTEAFF.

This clonotype was detected many times. The chain carries TRBV5-8 and TRBJ2-5; D remains ambiguous. This CDR3 contains 13 residues. The germline CDR1 and CDR2 sequences are SGHTS and YDEGEE. Trimming removed 2 bases at V and 3 bases at J, with 8 bases between. In DNA form, the CDR3 reads TGTGCCAGCAGCTTCACGAGGAAAGAGACCCAGTACTTC. Its protein is CASSFTRKETQYF.

The sample holds many counts of this clonotype. The genes are TRBV2 and TRBJ2-1, with D possibly being TRBD1 (6 bases). V gave up 6 bases and J gave up 4 bases, with 16 bases separating them. From germline, CDR1 is SNHLY and CDR2 FYNNEI. This CDR3 comprises 15 residues. The CDR3 loop reads CASSQQGVRYNEQFF. The DNA for the CDR3 is TGTGCCAGCAGCCAACAGGGCGTTCGATACAATGAGCAGTTCTTC.